This TCR beta chain was identified during a study of OX40 agonist ivuxolimab in advanced cancers. Overall study: Patients received the agonistic anti-OX40 (CD134) antibody ivuxolimab.

Findings and caveats of the study: The study did not work out the antigen specificity of the expanded peripheral T cells. The study observed clonal expansion of CD4+ and CD8+ blood T cells by week 6 at 0.1 to 3.0 mg/kg. On average, a greater number of expanded clones characterised CD8+ T cells relative to CD4+.

On this clone: What it recognizes is unknown.

CDR3 length equals 14 residues. Germline V CDR1 and CDR2: SGDLS, YYNGEE. V was clipped by 2 bases and J by 4 bases; unmatched bases: 5. Produced via immunoSEQ multiplex PCR; TCRdb's table is partial and in-frame only. The sample lists approximately 23,000 clones; roughly 84% were seen once. The chain links TRBV9 to TRBJ1-2; the match to TRBD1 covers 7 bases. The TCR comes from an adult with an advanced solid tumor such as melanoma, head and neck, liver or kidney cancer. Specimen: CD4+ or CD8+ T cells sorted from blood, collected in a trial of the OX40 agonist ivuxolimab. The CDR3 loop reads CASSVWDSPYGYTF. CDR3 sequence (DNA): TGTGCCAGCAGCGTCTGGGACAGCCCCTATGGCTACACCTTC.